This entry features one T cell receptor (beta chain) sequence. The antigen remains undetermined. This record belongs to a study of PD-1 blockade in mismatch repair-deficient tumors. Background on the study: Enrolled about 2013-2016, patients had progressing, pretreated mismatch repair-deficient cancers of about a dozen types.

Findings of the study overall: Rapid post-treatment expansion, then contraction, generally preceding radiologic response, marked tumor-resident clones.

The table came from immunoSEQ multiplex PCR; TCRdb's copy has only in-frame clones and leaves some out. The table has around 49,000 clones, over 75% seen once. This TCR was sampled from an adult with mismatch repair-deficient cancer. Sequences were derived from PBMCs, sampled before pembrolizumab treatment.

In DNA, the CDR3 is TGTGCCAGCAGGACAGGGGATTTTGATCAGCCCCAGCATTTT. As protein: CASRTGDFDQPQHF. The V and J genes are TRBV6-4 and TRBJ1-5; 8 bases map to TRBD1. Germline V CDR1 and CDR2: MRHNA, SNTAGT. The V and J ends lost 6 bases and 5 bases, in that order; junction bases with no gene match: 6. The CDR3 consists of 14 residues.